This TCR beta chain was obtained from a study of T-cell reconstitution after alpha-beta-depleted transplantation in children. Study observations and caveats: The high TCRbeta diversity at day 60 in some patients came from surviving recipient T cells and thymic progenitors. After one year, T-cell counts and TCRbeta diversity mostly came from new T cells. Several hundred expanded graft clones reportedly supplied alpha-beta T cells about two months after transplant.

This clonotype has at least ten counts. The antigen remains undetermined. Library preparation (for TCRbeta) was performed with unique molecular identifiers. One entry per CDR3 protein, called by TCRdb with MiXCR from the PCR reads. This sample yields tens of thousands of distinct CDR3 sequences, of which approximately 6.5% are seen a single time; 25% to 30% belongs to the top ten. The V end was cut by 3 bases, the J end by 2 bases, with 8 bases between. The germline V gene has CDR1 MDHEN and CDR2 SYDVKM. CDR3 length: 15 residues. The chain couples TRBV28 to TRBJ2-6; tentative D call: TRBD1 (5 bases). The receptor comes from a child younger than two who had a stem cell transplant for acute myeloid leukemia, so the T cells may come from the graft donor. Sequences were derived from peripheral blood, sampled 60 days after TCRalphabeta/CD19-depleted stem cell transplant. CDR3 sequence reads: CASSLTVAGANVLTF. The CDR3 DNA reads TGTGCCAGCAGTTTGACAGTTGCTGGGGCCAACGTCCTGACTTTC.